The 16 T cell receptor beta chains listed next were all sequenced from one sample in a study of somatic mutations in cytotoxic T cells in rheumatoid arthritis. Some clones are missing from TCRdb's copy, which holds only in-frame ones; the method was immunoSEQ multiplex PCR. Here the sample spans thousands of clones, approximately 66% being singletons. The sequenced sample was CD8+ T cells sorted from blood. All receptors come from a man aged 35-49 years in good health.

This clone was picked up a small number of times. The chain recombines TRBV10-3 with TRBJ2-2; the D gene could be TRBD1 or TRBD2 (7 bases each). The CDR3 contains 18 residues. Deletions cut 2 bases from V and 0 bases from J, with 16 bases between. CDR1 is ENHRY and CDR2 is SYGVKD in the germline V gene. In DNA, the CDR3 is TGTGCCATCAGTGAGCAGGGGGGGGTCTTTGCGAACACCGGGGAGCTGTTTTTT. Translated: CAISEQGGVFANTGELFF.

V and J are TRBV28 and TRBJ2-1, with 10 bases matching TRBD2. The germline V gene encodes CDR1 MDHEN and CDR2 SYDVKM. The CDR3 contains 17 residues. Unmatched junction bases numbered 12, after V lost 5 bases and J lost 5 bases. The CDR3 DNA follows: TGTGCCAGCAGTGGGCTAGCGGGAGAGGGGGGCCACAATGAGCAGTTCTTC. It encodes CASSGLAGEGGHNEQFF. Together with reference TRBV28 and TRBJ2-1, the CDR3 gives the full variable domain: DVKVTQSSRYLVKRTGEKVFLECVQDMDHENMFWYRQDPGLGLRLIYFSYDVKMKEKGDIPEGYSVSREKKERFSLILESASTNQTSMYLCASSGLAGEGGHNEQFFGPGTRLTVL.

This clone was counted a few times. The chain carries TRBV5-5 and TRBJ1-5; no definite D call. Between the trimmed V and J ends, which lost 0 bases and 4 bases, there was a span of 11 bases. CDR1 SGHKS and CDR2 YYEKEE come from the germline V gene (reference sequence). This CDR3 is 15 amino acids long. The chain's CDR3 is CASSLVGSDNQPQHF. In DNA form, the CDR3 reads TGTGCCAGCAGCTTGGTTGGATCGGATAATCAGCCCCAGCATTTT.

This clone was recorded a few times. This chain joins TRBV5-6 and TRBJ1-2; D not resolved. Germline V gene data show CDR1 as SGHDT and CDR2 as YYEEEE. CDR3 size: 13 residues. V shed 0 bases and J shed 1 base, with 4 bases lying between them. CDR3 amino acids: CASSLEGNYGYTF. The CDR3 coding sequence is TGTGCCAGCAGCTTGGAGGGTAACTATGGCTACACCTTC.

This clone was detected only a few times. The V and J genes are TRBV7-3 and TRBJ1-5; TRBD1 is a possible D gene (5 bases). The CDR3 is 15 residues long. Germline CDR1 SGHTA, CDR2 FQGTGA. The V gene lost 2 bases and the J gene lost 1 base, with 9 bases spanning the gap. The CDR3 spells CASSLLGGSNQPQHF. In DNA form, the CDR3 reads TGTGCCAGCAGCTTACTTGGGGGAAGCAATCAGCCCCAGCATTTT.

This clone appeared a single time. V gene TRBV11-2 combines with J gene TRBJ1-3, with D hard to call. The CDR3 is made up of 16 amino acids. Germline V lookup: CDR1 SGHAT, CDR2 FQNNGV. With 0 bases removed from V and 0 bases from J, the gap between germline ends came to 9 bases. The CDR3 loop reads CASSLDWRSSGNTIYF. The CDR3 coding sequence is TGTGCCAGCAGCTTAGATTGGAGGAGCTCTGGAAACACCATATATTTT. Full variable domain (missing parts from reference TRBV11-2 and TRBJ1-3): EAGVAQSPRYKIIEKRQSVAFWCNPISGHATLYWYQQILGQGPKLLIQFQNNGVVDDSQLPKDRFSAERLKGVDSTLKIQPAKLEDSAVYLCASSLDWRSSGNTIYFGEGSWLTVV.

The CDR3 DNA is TGTGCCAGCAGCGTAACTGGATACACCGGGGAGCTGTTTTTT. Translation gives CASSVTGYTGELFF. V is TRBV9 and J is TRBJ2-2; no reliable D call. Trimming took 1 base from V and 3 from J, leaving 7 bases between them. Germline assignment: CDR1 SGDLS and CDR2 YYNGEE. CDR3 length equals 14 residues.

The CDR3 reads CASGEGTEAFF. The CDR3 DNA sequence: TGTGCCAGCGGAGAGGGCACTGAAGCTTTCTTT. The chain is built from TRBV6-5 and TRBJ1-1; D uncertain. The CDR3 contains 11 residues. Germline V lookup: CDR1 MNHEY, CDR2 SVGAGI. V lost 8 bases, J lost 4 bases, and 8 bases lay in between.

The genes are TRBV9 and TRBJ2-7; tentatively, D is TRBD1 (5 bases). CDR3 length: 14 residues. The V gene's germline CDR1 is SGDLS and CDR2 YYNGEE. V lost 3 bases and J 6 bases, leaving 16 bases between the germline ends. CDR3 DNA sequence: TGTGCCAGCAGCGAAGATACAGGAGTTCGCGAGCAGTACTTC. Protein sequence: CASSEDTGVREQYF.

This sequence joins TRBV9 and TRBJ1-4; 9 bases line up with TRBD1. CDR3 length equals 15 residues. V lost 4 bases to trimming and J lost 6 bases; unmatched junction nucleotides: 7. Germline V gives CDR1 SGDLS, CDR2 YYNGEE. CDR3 residues: CASSFRTGADEKLFF. The CDR3, as DNA: TGTGCCAGCAGCTTTCGGACAGGGGCGGATGAAAAACTGTTTTTT.

By its share, this clone is medium-sized. The J gene is TRBJ2-1, the V gene TRBV5-4, with TRBD2 as a possible D gene (6 bases). The CDR3 contains 14 residues. Germline loops: CDR1 SGHNT, CDR2 YYREEE (reference sequence). The germline V and J ends were trimmed by 0 bases and 6 bases, with 10 bases remaining between them. The CDR3 sequence is CASSLERDSNEQFF. The CDR3 coding sequence is TGTGCCAGCAGCTTGGAAAGGGACTCCAATGAGCAGTTCTTC.

Relative to its sample, this clone is medium-sized. V usage is TRBV2 and J usage is TRBJ2-7; 9 nucleotides agree with TRBD1. V shed 9 bases and J 4 bases; nucleotides not matched to a gene: 7. This CDR3 is 13 amino acids long. Per the germline V gene, CDR1 is SNHLY and CDR2 is FYNNEI. The chain's CDR3 is CASRDRVSYEQYV. Here the CDR3 DNA reads TGTGCCAGTAGGGACAGGGTATCTTACGAGCAGTACGTC.

This rearrangement joins TRBV28 to TRBJ1-2, with D unresolved. The germline V gene encodes CDR1 MDHEN and CDR2 SYDVKM. V lost 7 bases and J lost 3, with 12 bases in between. The CDR3 runs 13 residues. The CDR3: CASTLPPDYGYTF. Here the CDR3 DNA reads TGTGCCAGCACCTTACCTCCGGACTATGGCTACACCTTC.

This rearrangement joins TRBV4-1 to TRBJ2-7; 7 bases are shared with TRBD1. The CDR3 has 14 residues. Germline-derived CDR1 and CDR2 are MGHRA and YSYEKL. Trimming removed 3 bases from V and 3 bases from J; junction bases left unmatched: 5. The CDR3 loop reads CASSHPDRFYEQYF. The CDR3 coding sequence is TGCGCCAGCAGCCACCCGGACAGGTTCTACGAGCAGTACTTC.

This chain uses TRBV6-6 with TRBJ1-1; 12 bases fit TRBD1. Losses at the gene ends were 8 bases for V and 0 bases for J; bases not matched to a gene: 4. Per germline, CDR1 MNHNY and CDR2 SVGAGI (reference sequence). The CDR3 consists of 15 residues. CDR3 protein: CASGDRGLMNTEAFF. CDR3 in DNA: TGTGCCAGCGGGGACAGGGGGCTTATGAACACTGAAGCTTTCTTT.

The rearrangement uses TRBV5-8 and TRBJ2-5; TRBD2 matches 7 bases. The J segment lost 5 bases and the V segment lost 2 bases, leaving 9 bases of the junction unmatched. The CDR3 consists of 15 residues. Germline V gives CDR1 SGHTS, CDR2 YDEGEE. CDR3 loop: CASSLSGGSSETQYF. CDR3 nucleotide sequence: TGTGCCAGCAGCTTATCGGGAGGTTCTTCTGAGACCCAGTACTTC.